What follows is one T cell receptor beta chain and its context. The sample comes from a study of blood T cell repertoires in COVID-19. Whole-study context: Whether acute or convalescent, the COVID-19 samples came from the United States, Italy and Spain. T cells, B-cell-depleted T cells, or PBMCs provided the cDNA or gDNA that served as material.

From germline, CDR1 is KGHDR and CDR2 SFDVKD. V shed 3 bases and J 0 bases; nucleotides not matched to a gene: 6. The CDR3 totals 17 residues. Per the original methods: It was from reference gene primer amplification that nucleated cell counts were estimated. The table came from immunoSEQ multiplex PCR; TCRdb's copy has only in-frame clones and leaves some out. That table is the source of V, J and clone size, and D and trimming were worked out from the DNA. Of some 48,000 clones listed, around 80% are singletons. The clonotype comes from a human donor in a cohort sampled during active COVID-19. The sample consisted of peripheral blood. The genes are TRBV24-1 and TRBJ2-3, with TRBD1 identical over 9 bases. The CDR3 DNA sequence: TGTGCCACCAGTGATCCCGGGACAGGGACTAGCACAGATACGCAGTATTTT. It yields the protein CATSDPGTGTSTDTQYF.